Described below is a single T cell receptor (beta chain) sequence and its context. This clonotype has at least ten counts. This receptor's antigen is unknown. Per-nucleotide qualities are absent, and no much larger clonotype sits a single base away. The reads were generated on an Illumina NovaSeq 6000. Synthesis of TCR cDNA relied on 5'RACE template switching, a step that introduced a universal primer site along with unique molecular identifiers. cDNA synthesis was primed from both the TCR alpha and TCR beta constant segments. Two PCR steps were used to amplify libraries, with sample barcodes and sequencing adapters being added in the second step. Sequencing of libraries was performed on Illumina HiSeq 2500 (2x100 bp) or NovaSeq (2x150 bp). The original methods were these. Reads were demultiplexed and collapsed into UMI consensus sequences with MIGEC, and V(D)J alignment was performed with MiXCR. Using edgeR on replicate PBMC samples, clonotypes were called vaccine-responding if FDR was below 0.01 and the log2 fold change was above 5 up to day 15. Each bulk clonotype was labeled CD4 or CD8 based on which sequenced repertoire, CD4 or CD8, contained the clonotype at higher abundance. The public sequencing data were trimmed at Q25 with fastp and processed into clonotypes with MiXCR by TCRdb, which kept only in-frame beta chains. Each entry merges the rows of one CDR3 protein and shows their most common DNA and genes. TCRdb's processing, not the authors' own work, is the source of the V and J calls. This sample is represented by a few hundred thousand distinct CDR3 sequences; roughly 4.3% of them were singletons. Of the sample, approximately 19% is held by the ten largest clones.

This specimen belongs to a study of T cells after yellow fever vaccination (dated by TCRdb to the late 2010s). Some background on the complete study: The SMART-Seq v4 Ultra Low Input RNA kit was used to prepare libraries from fractions with low cell numbers. To track T-cell clones before and after primary and booster YFV17D yellow fever vaccination, bulk TCR alpha and beta repertoires were sequenced longitudinally. Two healthy male donors, one aged 18 to 30 and one aged 30 to 40 years, made up the cohort. Blood was drawn at multiple timepoints before and after primary and secondary immunization, with bulk PBMC replicates and cell subsets isolated.

Study-wide conclusions, independent of this receptor: A small share of clonotypes was detected in both CD4 and CD8 compartments, with the overlap likely arising from convergent recombination. Because the study included only two donors, the extent to which the findings can be generalized is limited. Computational filtering was needed because FACS-sorted repertoires could contain abundant contaminating clonotypes from the bulk population. The secondary T-cell response was found to be weaker but faster than the primary response, with a peak reached on day 5 rather than on day 15. Most clones expanded after primary vaccination were re-detected after the booster (almost 97% of CD4 and 80% to 90% of CD8), suggesting broad memory maintenance.

The treatment or condition label corresponds to: live attenuated yellow fever vaccine strain. At every blood-draw timepoint, two biological replicates of bulk PBMCs were collected. PBMCs were isolated from peripheral blood using a standard Ficoll-Paque protocol. TriZol was used to extract RNA from bulk PBMCs, CD4 and CD8 fractions, and dextramer-positive and dextramer-negative fractions. The sequence was collected from a young man who received the YFV17D yellow fever vaccine. The source was PBMCs, collected 15 days after the yellow fever booster vaccination.

The CDR3 protein: CASSLDLRQGTPLHF. The DNA reads as follows: TGCGCCAGCAGCTTGGACCTGCGACAGGGAACACCCCTCCACTTT. This sequence uses TRBV5-1 and TRBJ1-6, with 7 bases matching TRBD1. Inclusive of the bounding cysteine and phenylalanine, the CDR3 is 15 residues long. The sequence is cut down to CDR3 DNA, 45 bases in frame from base 1. The germline V gene encodes CDR1 SGHRS and CDR2 YFSETQ. Trimming removed 0 bases from V and 11 bases from J; the gene matches leave 8 bases unexplained.